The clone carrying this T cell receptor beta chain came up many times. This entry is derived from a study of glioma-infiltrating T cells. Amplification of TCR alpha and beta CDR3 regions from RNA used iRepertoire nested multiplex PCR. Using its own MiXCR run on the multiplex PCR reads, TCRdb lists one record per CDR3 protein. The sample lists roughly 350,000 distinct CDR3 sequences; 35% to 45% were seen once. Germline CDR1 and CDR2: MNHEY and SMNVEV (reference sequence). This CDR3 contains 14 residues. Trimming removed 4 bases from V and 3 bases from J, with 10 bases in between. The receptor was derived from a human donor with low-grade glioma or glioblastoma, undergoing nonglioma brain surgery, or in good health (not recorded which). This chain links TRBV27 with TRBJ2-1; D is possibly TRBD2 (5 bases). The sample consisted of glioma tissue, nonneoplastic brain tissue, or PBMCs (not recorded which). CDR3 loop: CASSSLTSYNEQFF. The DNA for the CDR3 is TGTGCCAGCAGTTCCCTAACTAGCTACAATGAGCAGTTCTTC.